This T cell receptor beta chain was captured in a study of cytomegalovirus exposure and HLA in healthy donors. Clones were read by immunoSEQ multiplex PCR, and TCRdb kept only the in-frame ones, dropping some. The repertoire holds approximately 230,000 clones, 87% seen once, with about 11% in the top ten. The CDR3 totals 13 residues. Looked up from germline, CDR1 is MDHEN and CDR2 is SYDVKM. V shed 3 bases and J shed 7 bases, with 10 bases lying between them. The sequenced sample consisted of PBMCs. This TCR came from a man between 18 and 35 years old in good health and CMV-seropositive. V usage is TRBV28 and J usage is TRBJ2-1, with a weak D call TRBD1 (5 bases). The DNA of the CDR3 is TGTGCCAGCAGTTTTTCCAGGGCAAATGAGCAGTTCTTC. Translating it yields CASSFSRANEQFF.